This entry concerns a single T cell receptor beta chain. Its specificity is not known. Generated by immunoSEQ multiplex PCR, the TCRdb table keeps only in-frame clones and is missing some. In the table there are around 38,000 clones, about four fifths of which are singletons. These data come from a study of a mutant IDH1 vaccine in newly diagnosed glioma. The wider study: First vaccine doses came 4-6 weeks after radiotherapy alone, or with temozolomide cycles. Study conclusions and caveats: Pseudoprogression appeared unlinked to shifts in leading peripheral T cell clonotypes. In around 93% of patients, immune responses induced by the vaccine occurred.

Time point noted: week 5, during vaccination. The content of each vaccine dose was 300 ug of mutant IDH1 20-mer peptide, and topical imiquimod accompanied it. Newly diagnosed WHO grade 3 or 4 IDH1-mutant, ATRX-lost astrocytomas were identified in the donors. CDR1 and CDR2 (germline): MNHEY, SVGAGI. The CDR3 sequence is 15 residues long. The germline V and J ends were trimmed by 2 bases and 2 bases, with 12 bases remaining between them. The chain joins TRBV6-5 to TRBJ2-5; the D gene is possibly TRBD1 (6 bases). The sample here was PBMCs, taken from a glioma patient whose treatment included an IDH1 peptide vaccine. This clonotype was sampled from a man aged 30 to 39 with glioma. Here the CDR3 reads CASSYGQGLQETQYF. The DNA of the CDR3 is TGTGCCAGCAGTTACGGTCAGGGGCTACAAGAGACCCAGTACTTC.